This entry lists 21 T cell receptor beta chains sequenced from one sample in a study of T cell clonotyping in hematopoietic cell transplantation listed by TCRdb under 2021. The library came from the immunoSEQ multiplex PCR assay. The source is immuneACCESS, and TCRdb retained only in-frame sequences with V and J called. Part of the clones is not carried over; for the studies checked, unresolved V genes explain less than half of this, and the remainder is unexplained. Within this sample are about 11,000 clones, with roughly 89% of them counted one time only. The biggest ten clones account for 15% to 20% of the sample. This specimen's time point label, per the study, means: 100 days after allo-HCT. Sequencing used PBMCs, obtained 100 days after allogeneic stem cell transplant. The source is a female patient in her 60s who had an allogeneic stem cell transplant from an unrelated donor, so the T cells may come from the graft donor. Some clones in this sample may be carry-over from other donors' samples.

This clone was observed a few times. The CDR3 reads CASAPDPTYEQYF. CDR3 sequence (DNA): TGTGCTAGTGCACCAGACCCGACCTACGAGCAGTACTTC. The rearrangement uses TRBV12-5 and TRBJ2-7; D remains unclear. The CDR3 has 13 amino acids. V was trimmed by 7 bases and J by 2 bases, leaving 12 bases between them. Germline V CDR1 and CDR2: LGHNT, FRNRAP.

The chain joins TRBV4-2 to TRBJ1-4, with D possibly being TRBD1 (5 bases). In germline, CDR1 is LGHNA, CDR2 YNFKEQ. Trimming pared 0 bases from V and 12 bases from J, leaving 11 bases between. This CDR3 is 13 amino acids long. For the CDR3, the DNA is TGTGCCAGCAGCCAAGATGTAGGGGACCAACTGTTTTTT. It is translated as CASSQDVGDQLFF.

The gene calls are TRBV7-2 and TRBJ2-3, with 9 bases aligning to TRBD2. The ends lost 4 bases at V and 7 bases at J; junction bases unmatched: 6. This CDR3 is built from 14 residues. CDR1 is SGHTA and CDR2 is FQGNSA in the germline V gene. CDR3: CASSSRTSANTQYF. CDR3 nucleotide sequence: TGTGCCAGCAGCTCCCGGACTAGCGCTAATACGCAGTATTTT.

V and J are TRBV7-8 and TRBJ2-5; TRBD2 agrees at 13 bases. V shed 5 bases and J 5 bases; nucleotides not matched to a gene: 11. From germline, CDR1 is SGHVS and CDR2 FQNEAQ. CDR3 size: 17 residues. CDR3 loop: CASSNRGLAGRRETQYF. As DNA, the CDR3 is TGTGCCAGCAGCAACAGGGGACTAGCGGGACGTCGGGAGACCCAGTACTTC.

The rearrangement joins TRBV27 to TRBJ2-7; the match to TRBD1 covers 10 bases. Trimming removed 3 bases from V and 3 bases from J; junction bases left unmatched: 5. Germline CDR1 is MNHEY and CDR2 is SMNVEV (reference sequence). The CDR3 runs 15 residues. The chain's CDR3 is CASSFRGQGYYEQYF. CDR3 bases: TGTGCCAGCAGTTTCCGGGGACAGGGGTACTACGAGCAGTACTTC.

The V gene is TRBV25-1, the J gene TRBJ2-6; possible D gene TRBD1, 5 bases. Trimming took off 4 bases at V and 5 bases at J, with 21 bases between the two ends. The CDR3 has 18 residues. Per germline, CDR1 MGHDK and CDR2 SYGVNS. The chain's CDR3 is CASSVRKEGQSRANVLTF. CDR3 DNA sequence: TGTGCCAGCAGTGTAAGAAAAGAAGGACAAAGTCGGGCCAACGTCCTGACTTTC.

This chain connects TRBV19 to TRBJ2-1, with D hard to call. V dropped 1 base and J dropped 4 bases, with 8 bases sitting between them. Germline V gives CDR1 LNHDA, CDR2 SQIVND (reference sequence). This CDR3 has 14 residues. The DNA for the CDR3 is TGTGCCAGTAGTATAGCCCCCCCATACAATGAGCAGTTCTTC. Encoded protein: CASSIAPPYNEQFF.

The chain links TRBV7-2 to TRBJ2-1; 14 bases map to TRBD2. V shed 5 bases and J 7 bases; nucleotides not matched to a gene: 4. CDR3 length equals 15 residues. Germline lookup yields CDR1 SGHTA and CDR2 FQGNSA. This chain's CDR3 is CASSPRTSGRNEQFF. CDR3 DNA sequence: TGTGCCAGCAGCCCCCGGACTAGCGGGAGGAATGAGCAGTTCTTC.

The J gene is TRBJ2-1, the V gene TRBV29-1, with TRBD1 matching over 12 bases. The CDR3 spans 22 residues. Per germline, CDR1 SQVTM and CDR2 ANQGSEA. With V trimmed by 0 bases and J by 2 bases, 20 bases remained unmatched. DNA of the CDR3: TGCAGCGTTGAAGACGTTGACCGGGACAGGGGGCGAGAGTCACTTGCCTACAATGAGCAGTTCTTC. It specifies CSVEDVDRDRGRESLAYNEQFF.

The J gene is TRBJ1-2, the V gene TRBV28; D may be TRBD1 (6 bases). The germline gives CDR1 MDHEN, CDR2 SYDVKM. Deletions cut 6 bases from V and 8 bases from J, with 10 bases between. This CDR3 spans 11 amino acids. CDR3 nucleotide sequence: TGTGCCAGCAGGCGGCAGGGGGGCTACACCTTC. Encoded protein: CASRRQGGYTF.

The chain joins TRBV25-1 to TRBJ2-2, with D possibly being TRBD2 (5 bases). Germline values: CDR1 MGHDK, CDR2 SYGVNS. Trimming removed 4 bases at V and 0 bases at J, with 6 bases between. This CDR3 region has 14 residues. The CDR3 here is CASSVRANTGELFF. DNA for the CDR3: TGTGCCAGCAGTGTGCGGGCGAACACCGGGGAGCTGTTTTTT.

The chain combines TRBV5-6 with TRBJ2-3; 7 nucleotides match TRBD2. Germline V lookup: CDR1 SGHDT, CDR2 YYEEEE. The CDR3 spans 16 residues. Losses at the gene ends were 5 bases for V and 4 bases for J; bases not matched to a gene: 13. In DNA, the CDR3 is TGTGCCAGCAGTTTACCGGGACTAAATTTCGCAGATACGCAGTATTTT. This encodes CASSLPGLNFADTQYF.

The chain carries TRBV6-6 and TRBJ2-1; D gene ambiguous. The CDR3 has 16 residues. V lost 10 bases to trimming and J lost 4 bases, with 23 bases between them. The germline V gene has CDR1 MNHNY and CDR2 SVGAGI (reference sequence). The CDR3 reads CATSSGRLTAYNEQFF. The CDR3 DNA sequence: TGTGCCACGTCCTCCGGACGATTGACCGCGTACAATGAGCAGTTCTTC.

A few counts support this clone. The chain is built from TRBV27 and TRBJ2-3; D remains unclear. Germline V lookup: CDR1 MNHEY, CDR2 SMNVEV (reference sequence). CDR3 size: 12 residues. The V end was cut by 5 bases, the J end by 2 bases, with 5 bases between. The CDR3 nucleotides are TGTGCCAGCAGTCCCCCCACAGATACGCAGTATTTT. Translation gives CASSPPTDTQYF.

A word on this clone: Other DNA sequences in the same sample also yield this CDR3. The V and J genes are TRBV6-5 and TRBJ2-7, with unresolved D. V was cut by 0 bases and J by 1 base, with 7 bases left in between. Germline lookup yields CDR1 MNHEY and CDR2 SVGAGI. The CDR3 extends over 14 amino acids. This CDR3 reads CASSYSPGSYEQYF. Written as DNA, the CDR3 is TGTGCCAGCAGTTACTCGCCAGGTTCCTACGAGCAGTACTTC.

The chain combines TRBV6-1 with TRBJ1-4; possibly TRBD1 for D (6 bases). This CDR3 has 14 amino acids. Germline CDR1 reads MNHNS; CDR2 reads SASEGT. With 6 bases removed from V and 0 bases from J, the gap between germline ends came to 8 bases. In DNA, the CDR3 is TGTGCCAGCAGCGACAGGCCAACTAATGAAAAACTGTTTTTT. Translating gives CASSDRPTNEKLFF.

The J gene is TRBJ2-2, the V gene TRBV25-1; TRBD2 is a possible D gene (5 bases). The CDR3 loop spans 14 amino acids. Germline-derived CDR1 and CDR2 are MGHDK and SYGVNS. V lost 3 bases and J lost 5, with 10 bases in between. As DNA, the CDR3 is TGTGCCAGCAGTGAGCGGCGGGTAACCGGGGAGCTGTTTTTT. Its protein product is CASSERRVTGELFF.

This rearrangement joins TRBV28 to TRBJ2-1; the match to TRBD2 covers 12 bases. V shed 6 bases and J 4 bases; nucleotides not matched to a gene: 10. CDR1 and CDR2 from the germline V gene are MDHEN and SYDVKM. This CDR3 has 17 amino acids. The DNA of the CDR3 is TGTGCCAGCAGCCCATGGGGGCTAGCGGGAGGGTACAATGAGCAGTTCTTC. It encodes CASSPWGLAGGYNEQFF.

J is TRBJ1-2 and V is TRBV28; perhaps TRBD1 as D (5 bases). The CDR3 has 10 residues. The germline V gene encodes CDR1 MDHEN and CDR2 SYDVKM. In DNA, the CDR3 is TGTGGTACCCAGGGCTATGGCTACACCTTC. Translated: CGTQGYGYTF.

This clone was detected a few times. CDR3 amino acids: CASSSGDRSYNEQFF. CDR3 in DNA: TGTGCCAGCAGCTCCGGGGACCGATCCTACAATGAGCAGTTCTTC. The genes are TRBV5-6 and TRBJ2-1, with D perhaps being TRBD1 or TRBD2 (5 bases each). This CDR3 contains 15 residues. V was trimmed by 3 bases and J by 1 base, leaving 11 bases between them. Germline V gene sequence: CDR1 SGHDT, CDR2 YYEEEE. Full variable domain (outside the CDR3, taken from reference TRBV5-6 and TRBJ2-1): DAGVTQSPTHLIKTRGQQVTLRCSPKSGHDTVSWYQQALGQGPQFIFQYYEEEERQRGNFPDRFSGHQFPNYSSELNVNALLLGDSALYLCASSSGDRSYNEQFFGPGTRLTVL.

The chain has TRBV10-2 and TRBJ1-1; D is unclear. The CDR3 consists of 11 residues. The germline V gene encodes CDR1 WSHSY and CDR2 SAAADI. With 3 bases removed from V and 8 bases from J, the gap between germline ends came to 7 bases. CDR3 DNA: TGCGCCAGCAGTGACCCCAGGGAAGCTTTCTTT. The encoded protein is CASSDPREAFF.